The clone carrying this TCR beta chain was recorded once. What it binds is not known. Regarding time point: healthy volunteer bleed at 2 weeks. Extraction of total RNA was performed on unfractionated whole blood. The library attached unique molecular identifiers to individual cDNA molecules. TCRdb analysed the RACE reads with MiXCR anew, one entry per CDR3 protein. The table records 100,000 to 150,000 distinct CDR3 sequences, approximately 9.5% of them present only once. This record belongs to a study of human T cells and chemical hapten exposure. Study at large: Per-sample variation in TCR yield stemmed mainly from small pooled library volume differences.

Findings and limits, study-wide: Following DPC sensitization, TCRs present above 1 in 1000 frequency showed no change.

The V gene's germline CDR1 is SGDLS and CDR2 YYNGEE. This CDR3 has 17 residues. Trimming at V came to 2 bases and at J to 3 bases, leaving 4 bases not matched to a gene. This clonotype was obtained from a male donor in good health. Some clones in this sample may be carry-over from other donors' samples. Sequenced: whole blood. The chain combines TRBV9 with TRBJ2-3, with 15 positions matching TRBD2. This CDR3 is CASSVGLAGGRTDTQYF. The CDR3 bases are TGTGCCAGCAGCGTCGGACTAGCGGGGGGGCGGACAGATACGCAGTATTTT.